The sequence of this T cell receptor (beta chain) was determined in a study of cytomegalovirus exposure and HLA in healthy donors (TCRdb year 2017). Describing the broader study: In an earlier analysis of some 550 of the donors, 276 Gb of sequence data and 95 million to 130 million unique TCR beta sequences from approximately 180 million T cells were reported. Among some 410 genotyped donors of the cohort, an average of approximately 230,000 unique TCR beta nucleotide sequences were sequenced per donor, roughly a sixth of them non-productive. In the later analysis, no new phenotypic data were used to find candidate immune exposures; instead, reliance was placed on TCR beta sequences and their occurrence across donors. The aim of the study was to test whether cataloging public T cell receptors could identify signatures of past pathogen exposure. Of the roughly 400 genotyped donors, over 70% fell in the genetic ancestry cluster associated with self-reported Caucasian donors. Roughly 300 gigabases of sequencing data and 75 million to 85 million unique TCR sequences made up an early release that covered several hundred HLA-typed donors. Typing coverage varied by locus: roughly 620-640 donors for A, B, C, DRB1 and DQB1; roughly 500 for DQA1; 606 for DPA1; roughly 450 for DPB1. To predict cytomegalovirus infection status, the study combined high-throughput TCR immunosequencing, statistical association of individual TCRs with disease status, and machine learning. Along with the approximately 650-subject first cohort, a separate validation cohort of approximately 110 different subjects was used. Because of strong linkage in the cohort, roughly five DR-DQ haplotypes were treated as single units for association and clustering. In a later analysis, previously published TCR beta repertoires from 666 donors were re-analyzed and high-resolution HLA genotyping was added so that TCR occurrence patterns could be studied. To decide whether each TCR beta V gene segment behaved as functional or pseudogenic, an earlier analysis of 587 of the donors relied on high-throughput TCR beta sequencing. Both class I and class II loci were covered by HLA typing, at four-digit resolution. Donor age, sex, ethnicity and CMV serostatus were compiled together with the repertoire data. Using immunosequencing, the study profiled T cell repertoires from around 680 subjects and related those repertoires to cytomegalovirus serostatus. In a later genetic analysis, genome-wide SNP genotypes for 398 of the 666 donors were used, and that subset was treated as a discovery cohort. Every repertoire in the discovery cohort had been generated on one and the same sequencing platform.

As to this clone: This clone's antigen is unknown. At one boundary the junction diverges from the germline segment, which might be a read error.

Library method: the immunoSEQ multiplex PCR assay. The multiplex PCR relied on a mix of 60 forward primers for TCR Vbeta segments and 13 reverse primers for TCR Jbeta segments. Amplification of the CDR3 region of rearranged TCR beta genes was performed with a multiplex PCR assay on genomic DNA. Amplified TCR beta libraries were sequenced as 87-base-pair reads on the Illumina HiSeq System. Turning to the authors' computational methods: A later analysis tallied roughly 80 million unique TCR beta chains across the 666 repertoires, and roughly 11 million of those chains were shared by two or more donors. Raw reads were error-corrected and collapsed into unique sequences with a nearest-neighbor algorithm that merged closely related sequences to remove PCR and sequencing errors. To assign V, D and J gene segments, CDR3 sequences were aligned to IMGT reference sequences. For a sequence to be retained, a match of at least six nucleotides was required to both a V gene segment and a J gene segment. Rearrangements were called productive when the CDR3 lacked stop codons and stayed in frame with V and J; all others were non-productive. Following IMGT convention, CDR3 was defined as the stretch from the second conserved V-encoded cysteine to the conserved J-encoded phenylalanine. The earlier analysis of about 560 of the donors excluded any sequence lacking an unambiguous match to a single V gene segment. In an earlier analysis of approximately 550 of the donors, V segments were called functional above 56.7% productive rearrangements and were called segregating when the between-donor standard deviation exceeded 5%. A statistical classification framework was built for diagnosing cytomegalovirus status from the catalog of TCR beta chain sequences. In a later analysis, V and J genes were assigned by comparing TCR nucleotide sequences against IMGT/GENE-DB human TR gene sequences. A later analysis assigned CDR3 sequences and most-parsimonious VDJ recombination scenarios with the TCRdist pipeline. In a later analysis, each TCR beta chain was defined by its CDR3 amino acid sequence together with its V-gene family, and reads lacking a unique V-gene family were excluded. In a later analysis, approximately 640 highly shared, low-generation-probability nucleotide sequences were removed to address suspected cross-contamination and a sequencing artifact. In a later analysis, a clonal expansion index for each public chain was calculated from normalized within-repertoire ranks of inferred template counts. In a later analysis, generation probabilities were computed using a VDJ recombination model fitted to out-of-frame rearrangements, and the results were checked against IGoR. In a later analysis, TCR-TCR, TCR-HLA and TCR-CMV co-occurrence was scored with hypergeometric tests, and a repertoire-size bias correction was applied to TCR pairs. In a later analysis, false discovery rates were estimated by permuting HLA or CMV assignments 20 times. In a later analysis, co-occurring TCRs were grouped using DBSCAN, with TCRdist sequence similarity added in when clustering inside HLA-allele-positive subsets. Repertoires with fewer than 30,000 or more than 120,000 public chains were left out of co-occurrence clustering, as were about 5 repertoires with anomalous nucleotide sharing. In its TCRdb copy, this immuneACCESS table keeps in-frame sequences only and misses some clones. Where compared with another copy, unresolved V genes explain less than half of these, and the others have no known cause. From that table come the V and J calls and clone size; the DNA was used to work out D and trimming. In this sample the table shows about 120,000 clones, around 79% of which occur a single time. More than 1.4% of the sample is held by the ten biggest clonotypes.

Summary of the overall study and its limitations: Linkage disequilibrium might explain the correlated functional status among segregating V segments, but an unknown experimental factor could not be ruled out. Only TCR beta chains were sequenced in this cohort, and the absence of alpha or paired-chain data limited detectable features. A further reported finding was that TCR beta sequences accurately predicted the HLA-A and HLA-B alleles for most subjects in the first cohort. The study listed 164 TCR beta chains as associated with cytomegalovirus. Because counts were too low, about 15 rarely observed V segments, including chromosome 9 orphons, were left out of the earlier analysis of approximately 580 of the donors. The classifier was reported to diagnose cytomegalovirus status with high specificity and sensitivity in both the original and validation cohorts. A cluster of highly shared sequence variants was judged likely to be a technical artifact of the sequencing pipeline. The authors suggested that the approach could potentially be generalized to other disease states and immunological phenotypes. According to a later genetic analysis, donors in an Asian-associated ancestry cluster had fewer N-insertions in productive TCRs than the approximately 670-donor mean. A few of the identified cytomegalovirus-associated TCR beta chains were confirmed in vitro to be specific for cytomegalovirus antigens. In a later analysis, HLA-associated TCR beta chains showed more clonal expansion and lower generation probabilities than non-associated chains that were equally common. In a later analysis, several top co-occurrence clusters were reported to appear linked to parvovirus B19, influenza, CMV and Epstein-Barr virus. An association between a missense DCLRE1C variant and V-gene and J-gene trimming of TCR beta chains was found in a later genetic analysis and replicated in an independent cohort. While some public TCRs were present in many individuals, most TCR sequences turned up only very rarely across donors. Because some donors lacked HLA typing at each locus, the association tests relied only on the typed subset. A later analysis found that most CMV-associated TCR beta chains appeared HLA-restricted, with HLA associations seemingly driven largely by CMV exposure. The presence/absence analyses assumed that sequencing depth was roughly uniform across donors, and that assumption may not be true. In a later analysis, some 17,000 TCR beta sequences were associated with specific HLA alleles at a false discovery rate of 0.05. A later analysis found that TCR association rates varied across HLA loci, with DRB1 alleles showing the most associated TCRs and HLA-C alleles the fewest. The only immune exposure information available for the cohort was CMV serostatus. When HLA alleles, especially DR and DQ, strongly co-occurred, attributing TCR associations to individual alleles was difficult. An earlier analysis of around 600 of the donors showed that most TCR beta V segments appeared in productive rearrangements either about 87% or about 30% of the time, which broadly matched IMGT annotations.

The cohort was made up of approximately 670 healthy bone marrow donors. At the time of sampling, every cohort member was nominally healthy, though immune exposures that went unrecorded were likely present. The donor was CMV seronegative and belonged to the group of under 400 seronegative cohort members. Each donor provided a peripheral blood sample, and peripheral blood mononuclear cells were used for TCR beta sequencing. Genomic DNA extraction from the blood cell samples was performed with the Qiagen DNeasy Blood Extraction Kit. Material: PBMCs. The clonotype comes from a woman between 18 and 30 years old in good health and CMV-seronegative.

The CDR3 here reads CSSSLGLAGVYNEQFF. In nucleotide form, the sequence is TGTTCCAGCAGCTTAGGGCTAGCGGGGGTGTACAATGAGCAGTTCTTC. This sequence uses TRBV7-9 and TRBJ2-1; a stretch of 10 junction bases matches TRBD2. For CDR1 and CDR2, the germline V gene (reference sequence) lists SEHNR and FQNEAQ. The CDR3, from cysteine to phenylalanine, totals 16 residues. CDR3 DNA only is kept here, 48 bases in frame from base 1.